Presented here are 5 T cell receptor beta chains from one specimen sequenced in a study of siplizumab effects on memory and regulatory T cells. Data came from immunoSEQ multiplex PCR; TCRdb stores just in-frame clones and leaves some out. Found here are just over 60,000 clones, less than 80% of them singletons; the top ten hold 0.4% to 0.45%. The sample taken for sequencing was memory CD4+ T cells sorted from blood. Receptor source: a human donor in good health.

This chain joins TRBV9 and TRBJ1-1; D is uncertain. Germline V CDR1 and CDR2: SGDLS, YYNGEE. There are 13 residues in the CDR3. Trimming removed 4 bases from V and 7 bases from J, with 14 bases in between. CDR3 region: CASSLAQAGEAFF. The CDR3 coding sequence is TGTGCCAGCAGCTTAGCGCAAGCGGGTGAAGCTTTCTTT.

The V call is TRBV5-4, the J call TRBJ2-1; 7 bases agree with TRBD2. V dropped 3 bases and J dropped 8; count of bases not matched to a gene: 17. Germline CDR1 SGHNT, CDR2 YYREEE (reference sequence). This CDR3 is 17 amino acids long. The CDR3 coding sequence is TGTGCCAGCAGCTACGGTCTAGGGAGGGGCCCTCCGGATGAGCAGTTCTTC. Translating it yields CASSYGLGRGPPDEQFF.

The rearrangement joins TRBV30 to TRBJ1-4; possibly TRBD1 for D (5 bases). Trimming removed 2 bases from V and 3 bases from J, with 19 bases in between. Germline V CDR1 and CDR2: GTSNPN, SVGIG (reference sequence). The length of the CDR3 is 17 residues. CDR3 in amino acids: CAWSSGFLGGSNEKLFF. The CDR3 DNA sequence: TGTGCCTGGAGTTCCGGTTTCCTGGGGGGTTCTAATGAAAAACTGTTTTTT.

V gene TRBV5-6 combines with J gene TRBJ2-6; tentative D call: TRBD1 (6 bases). Germline CDR1 is SGHDT and CDR2 is YYEEEE. The CDR3 extends over 15 amino acids. Trimming took off 4 bases at V and 2 bases at J, with 10 bases between the two ends. The CDR3 sequence is CASSRTGTGANVLTF. The CDR3 DNA is TGTGCCAGCAGCCGCACAGGGACTGGGGCCAACGTCCTGACTTTC. The whole variable domain, filled in from reference TRBV5-6 and TRBJ2-6, reads DAGVTQSPTHLIKTRGQQVTLRCSPKSGHDTVSWYQQALGQGPQFIFQYYEEEERQRGNFPDRFSGHQFPNYSSELNVNALLLGDSALYLCASSRTGTGANVLTFGAGSRLTVL.

This chain joins TRBV2 and TRBJ2-2; D tentatively reads TRBD1 or TRBD2 (5 bases each). Germline V CDR1 and CDR2: SNHLY, FYNNEI. Trimming cost V 6 bases and J 6 bases, with 8 bases left between them. The CDR3 covers 12 residues. The CDR3 DNA reads TGTGCCAGCAGGGGACCCCCCGGGGAGCTGTTTTTT. Translation gives CASRGPPGELFF.